This entry lists 25 T cell receptor beta chains sequenced from one sample in a study of OX40 agonist ivuxolimab in advanced cancers. Clones were read by immunoSEQ multiplex PCR, and TCRdb kept only the in-frame ones, dropping some. The profile shows some 69,000 clones, 90% to 95% of them singletons. Sample: CD4+ or CD8+ T cells sorted from blood, taken in a trial of the OX40 agonist ivuxolimab. Every receptor here comes from an adult with an advanced solid tumor such as melanoma, head and neck, liver or kidney cancer.

This sequence joins TRBV4-1 and TRBJ1-1, with D unclear. Trimming took off 4 bases at V and 1 base at J, with 10 bases between the two ends. Germline lookup yields CDR1 MGHRA and CDR2 YSYEKL. CDR3 size: 14 residues. The CDR3 coding sequence is TGCGCCAGCAGCCCGCCTTCACGGAACACTGAAGCTTTCTTT. Translating gives CASSPPSRNTEAFF.

This clone was seen just once. This rearrangement joins TRBV5-1 to TRBJ2-7, with 9 bases that match TRBD1. The CDR3 runs 16 residues. The V and J ends lost 4 bases and 2 bases, in that order; junction bases with no gene match: 10. The germline V gene has CDR1 SGHRS and CDR2 YFSETQ. The CDR3: CASSRMGQGITYEQYF. The DNA of the CDR3 is TGCGCCAGCAGCCGAATGGGACAGGGAATAACCTACGAGCAGTACTTC.

The chain is built from TRBV19 and TRBJ1-2, with 9 positions matching TRBD1. The germline V gene encodes CDR1 LNHDA and CDR2 SQIVND (reference sequence). The CDR3 loop spans 15 amino acids. The V segment lost 4 bases and the J segment 4 bases; nucleotides outside the gene matches: 7. Written as DNA, the CDR3 is TGTGCCAGTAGTACATCCGGGACAGGGAGCTATGGCTACACCTTC. Its protein product is CASSTSGTGSYGYTF.

The chain's CDR3 is CASRAGTRGETQYF. CDR3 DNA: TGTGCCAGCAGAGCCGGGACTAGGGGGGAGACCCAGTACTTC. This chain connects TRBV2 to TRBJ2-5; 8 nucleotides agree with TRBD2. After removal of 6 bases from V and 5 bases from J, the junction contained 8 bases not matched to a gene. Germline loops: CDR1 SNHLY, CDR2 FYNNEI. CDR3 length: 14 amino acids.

The CDR3 coding sequence is TGTGCCAGTAGTAAAGATCCGCGGGGCGGGTTGCGGAACACTGAAGCTTTCTTT. It yields the protein CASSKDPRGGLRNTEAFF. The chain has TRBV19 and TRBJ1-1; TRBD1 might be the D (5 bases). From germline, CDR1 is LNHDA and CDR2 SQIVND (reference sequence). V dropped 4 bases and J dropped 1 base, with 22 bases sitting between them. The CDR3 loop spans 18 amino acids.

The chain has TRBV7-2 and TRBJ2-7; 8 nucleotides agree with TRBD2. The CDR3 is made up of 13 amino acids. V was clipped by 2 bases and J by 4 bases; unmatched bases: 1. From germline, CDR1 is SGHTA and CDR2 FQGNSA. The CDR3 DNA is TGTGCCAGCAGCTTACAGCGGGGGTACGAGCAGTACTTC. Its translation: CASSLQRGYEQYF. The entire variable domain, with the rest obtained from reference TRBV7-2 and TRBJ2-7, is as follows: GAGVSQSPSNKVTEKGKDVELRCDPISGHTALYWYRQSLGQGLEFLIYFQGNSAPDKSGLPSDRFSAERTGGSVSTLTIQRTQQEDSAVYLCASSLQRGYEQYFGPGTRLTVT.

This clone was detected only a few times. The gene calls are TRBV2 and TRBJ1-2; tentative D call: TRBD1 (6 bases). This CDR3 contains 13 residues. Germline assignment: CDR1 SNHLY and CDR2 FYNNEI. With 4 bases removed from V and 6 bases from J, the gap between germline ends came to 12 bases. CDR3 bases: TGTGCCAGCAGTGTCGGGCAGGGGAATGGCTACACCTTC. This sequence encodes CASSVGQGNGYTF.

This clone was counted a few times. The chain combines TRBV4-2 with TRBJ1-1; D is unresolved. V lost 0 bases to trimming and J lost 1 base, with 12 bases between them. This CDR3 comprises 16 residues. The germline CDR1 and CDR2 sequences are LGHNA and YNFKEQ. The CDR3 is CASSQENSGTNTEAFF. As DNA, the CDR3 is TGTGCCAGCAGCCAAGAAAATTCGGGCACGAACACTGAAGCTTTCTTT.

The rearrangement links TRBV30 to TRBJ2-2; TRBD1 matches 7 bases. The CDR3 runs 14 residues. V was pared by 4 bases and J by 7 bases, with 9 bases of the junction left unmatched. The V gene's germline CDR1 is GTSNPN and CDR2 SVGIG (reference sequence). CDR3 bases: TGTGCCTGGAAGGGGGCGGTGGTTGGCGGGGAGCTGTTTTTT. Its translation is CAWKGAVVGGELFF.

V gene TRBV7-3 combines with J gene TRBJ2-6; 11 bases are a match to TRBD1. With V trimmed by 4 bases and J by 0 bases, 5 bases remained unmatched. This CDR3 comprises 18 residues. Looked up from germline, CDR1 is SGHTA and CDR2 is FQGTGA. CDR3 loop: CASSSPGTGGSGANVLTF. The CDR3 bases are TGTGCCAGCAGCTCCCCCGGGACAGGGGGCTCTGGGGCCAACGTCCTGACTTTC.

The rearrangement joins TRBV6-6 to TRBJ1-4, with TRBD1 matching 10 bases. Germline V gene sequence: CDR1 MNHNY, CDR2 SVGAGI (reference sequence). V shed 2 bases, J shed 6 bases, and the junction held 6 bases outside the gene matches. The CDR3 sequence is 16 residues long. Written as DNA, the CDR3 is TGTGCCAGCAGTTACGGGGGCGGGACAGGGGATGAAAAACTGTTTTTT. Translated: CASSYGGGTGDEKLFF.

This sequence joins TRBV27 and TRBJ2-3, with D possibly being TRBD2 (5 bases). V dropped 1 base and J dropped 4 bases, with 9 bases sitting between them. Germline V gene data show CDR1 as MNHEY and CDR2 as SMNVEV (reference sequence). This CDR3 region has 14 residues. The CDR3 is CASSLLASPDTQYF. DNA of the CDR3: TGTGCCAGCAGTTTATTAGCGTCCCCAGATACGCAGTATTTT.

The chain carries TRBV7-9 and TRBJ1-1, with D possibly being TRBD1 (5 bases). Trimming stripped 3 bases from V and 1 base from J, with 9 bases between. The length of the CDR3 is 14 residues. Germline CDR1 and CDR2: SEHNR and FQNEAQ (reference sequence). The CDR3 region is CASSFEGRNTEAFF. CDR3 DNA: TGTGCCAGCAGCTTCGAGGGACGGAACACTGAAGCTTTCTTT.

V usage is TRBV15 and J usage is TRBJ1-3, with unresolved D. The CDR3 sequence is 15 residues long. Germline V gene data show CDR1 as LNHNV and CDR2 as YYDKDF (reference sequence). V lost 0 bases and J 0 bases, leaving 6 bases between the germline ends. The CDR3 sequence: CATSRDVGSGNTIYF. The DNA for the CDR3 is TGTGCCACCAGCAGAGATGTAGGCTCTGGAAACACCATATATTTT.

The V call is TRBV5-1, the J call TRBJ2-3, with 14 bases lining up with TRBD2. V dropped 6 bases and J dropped 3; count of bases not matched to a gene: 3. The CDR3 loop spans 15 amino acids. Germline V CDR1 and CDR2: SGHRS, YFSETQ. The CDR3 here is CASKGTSGRTDTQYF. CDR3 coding DNA: TGCGCCAGCAAGGGGACTAGCGGGAGAACAGATACGCAGTATTTT.

V and J are TRBV10-3 and TRBJ2-4; D gene unclear. Trimming took 4 bases from V and 6 from J, leaving 10 bases between them. The CDR3 loop spans 13 amino acids. CDR1 and CDR2 (germline): ENHRY, SYGVKD. The CDR3 protein is CAISGDSANIQYF. DNA of the CDR3: TGTGCCATCAGTGGGGATTCGGCAAACATTCAGTACTTC.

The chain has TRBV28 and TRBJ1-2; a possible D gene is TRBD1 (5 bases). Germline CDR1 and CDR2: MDHEN and SYDVKM. The CDR3 spans 12 residues. The V end lost 6 bases, the J end lost 8 bases, and 13 bases lay between the germline ends. CDR3 loop: CASSALGLGYTF. The CDR3 region has the DNA TGTGCCAGCAGCGCTCTGGGGCTCGGCTACACCTTC.

The J gene is TRBJ1-4, the V gene TRBV19, with no clear D. V dropped 5 bases and J dropped 7 bases, with 17 bases sitting between them. Germline V CDR1 and CDR2: LNHDA, SQIVND (reference sequence). This CDR3 is built from 15 residues. Here the CDR3 DNA reads TGTGCCAGTAGTCCGGGCCTCCCCGAGGGTGAAAAACTGTTTTTT. It yields the protein CASSPGLPEGEKLFF.

The genes are TRBV14 and TRBJ2-7; D unresolved. From germline, CDR1 is SGHDN and CDR2 FVKESK. CDR3 size: 14 residues. V lost 0 bases to trimming and J lost 3 bases, with 9 bases between them. The CDR3: CASSQDLTDYEQYF. Here the CDR3 DNA reads TGTGCCAGCAGCCAAGATCTGACCGACTACGAGCAGTACTTC. Full variable domain (remainder filled in from reference TRBV14 and TRBJ2-7): EAGVTQFPSHSVIEKGQTVTLRCDPISGHDNLYWYRRVMGKEIKFLLHFVKESKQDESGMPNNRFLAERTGGTYSTLKVQPAELEDSGVYFCASSQDLTDYEQYFGPGTRLTVT.

Notes on this clone: Different DNA sequences within this sample yield the same CDR3. This chain uses TRBV5-1 with TRBJ2-1, with a weak D call TRBD2 (5 bases). This CDR3 region has 15 residues. V was pared by 0 bases and J by 0 bases, with 7 bases between. Germline V gene data show CDR1 as SGHRS and CDR2 as YFSETQ. CDR3 amino acids: CASSLEGSSYNEQFF. The CDR3 bases are TGCGCCAGCAGCTTGGAAGGGAGCTCCTACAATGAGCAGTTCTTC.

The chain joins TRBV28 to TRBJ2-7; D possibly uses TRBD1 or TRBD2 (6 bases each). The V end was cut by 5 bases, the J end by 1 base, with 18 bases between. The germline V gene encodes CDR1 MDHEN and CDR2 SYDVKM. The CDR3 is 16 residues long. In DNA form, the CDR3 reads TGTGCCAGCAGTAGGACGGCTTGGGGGGCTTCCTACGAGCAGTACTTC. Translated, it gives CASSRTAWGASYEQYF.

This chain uses TRBV30 with TRBJ1-4, with 8 nucleotides matching TRBD1. With 0 bases clipped from V and 5 bases from J, the junction kept 5 bases outside the gene matches. From germline, CDR1 is GTSNPN and CDR2 SVGIG (reference sequence). The CDR3 length is 15 residues. CDR3 residues: CAWSVKQGGNEKLFF. CDR3 DNA sequence: TGTGCCTGGAGTGTCAAACAGGGGGGGAATGAAAAACTGTTTTTT.

This clone was seen just once. The chain couples TRBV18 to TRBJ2-1, with D tentatively TRBD2 (6 bases). Germline lookup yields CDR1 KGHSH and CDR2 LQKENI. The CDR3 has 16 amino acids. The V and J ends lost 0 bases and 4 bases respectively, with 13 bases between them. The CDR3, as DNA: TGTGCCAGCTCACCACCGGCGGGACTCCAGTACAATGAGCAGTTCTTC. Its translation: CASSPPAGLQYNEQFF.

The rearrangement joins TRBV7-9 to TRBJ2-7; tentatively, D is TRBD1 or TRBD2 (5 bases each). The V gene's germline CDR1 is SEHNR and CDR2 FQNEAQ (reference sequence). This CDR3 has 14 residues. Between the trimmed V and J ends, which lost 1 base and 7 bases, there was a span of 14 bases. Here the CDR3 DNA reads TGTGCCAGCAGCTTAGGTATCCGGGACGGGGAGCAGTACTTC. Encoded protein: CASSLGIRDGEQYF.

The rearrangement links TRBV27 to TRBJ1-5; D call uncertain. V was cut by 3 bases and J by 5 bases, with 8 bases left in between. CDR1 and CDR2 from the germline V gene are MNHEY and SMNVEV (reference sequence). The CDR3 extends over 13 amino acids. CDR3 region: CASSFSFDQPQHF. The CDR3 DNA reads as TGTGCCAGCAGTTTTAGTTTTGATCAGCCCCAGCATTTT.